This entry concerns a single T cell receptor (beta chain). Germline CDR1 reads SNHLY; CDR2 reads FYNNEI. Losses at the gene ends were 3 bases for V and 14 bases for J; bases not matched to a gene: 5. The CDR3 loop spans 12 amino acids. The data derive from a study of technical replicates of blood from a few donors. Libraries were prepared by immunoSEQ multiplex PCR; TCRdb keeps only in-frame clonotypes and omits some of them. The profile shows 74,000 or so clones, about 90% of them singletons. The sample comprised T cells isolated from PBMCs. This chain links TRBV2 with TRBJ2-3, with 10 nucleotides matching TRBD1. This sequence originates from a human donor in good health. The CDR3 DNA reads TGTGCCAGCAGTGATTTCGGACAGGGGGTGTATTTT. Its protein is CASSDFGQGVYF. Supplemented by reference TRBV2 and TRBJ2-3, the full variable domain reads EPEVTQTPSHQVTQMGQEVILRCVPISNHLYFYWYRQILGQKVEFLVSFYNNEISEKSEIFDDQFSVERPDGSNFTLKIRSTKLEDSAMYFCASSDFGQGVYFGPGTRLTVL.